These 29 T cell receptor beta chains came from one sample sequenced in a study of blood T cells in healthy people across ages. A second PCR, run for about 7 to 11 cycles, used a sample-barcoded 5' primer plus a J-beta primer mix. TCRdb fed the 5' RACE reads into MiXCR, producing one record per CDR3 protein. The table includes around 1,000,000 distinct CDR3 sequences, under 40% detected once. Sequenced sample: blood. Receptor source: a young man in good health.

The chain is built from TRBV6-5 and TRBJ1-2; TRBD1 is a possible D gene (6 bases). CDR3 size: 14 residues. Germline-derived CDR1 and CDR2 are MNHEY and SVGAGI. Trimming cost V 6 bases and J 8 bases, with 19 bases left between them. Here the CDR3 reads CASSRLTGYGGYTF. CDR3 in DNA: TGTGCCAGCAGCCGACTAACAGGGTATGGCGGCTACACCTTC.

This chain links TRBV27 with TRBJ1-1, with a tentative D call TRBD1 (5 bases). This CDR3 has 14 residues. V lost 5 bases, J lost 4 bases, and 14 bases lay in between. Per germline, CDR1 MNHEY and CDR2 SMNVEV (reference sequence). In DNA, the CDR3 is TGTGCCAGCAGTCCGAACCGTAGGGGCACTGAAGCTTTCTTT. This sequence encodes CASSPNRRGTEAFF.

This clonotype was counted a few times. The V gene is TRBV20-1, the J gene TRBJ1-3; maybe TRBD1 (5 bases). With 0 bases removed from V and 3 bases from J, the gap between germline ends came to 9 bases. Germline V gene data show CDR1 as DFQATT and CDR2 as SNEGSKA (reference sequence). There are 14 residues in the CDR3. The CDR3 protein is CSARERGSGNTIYF. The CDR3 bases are TGCAGTGCTAGAGAGCGGGGGAGTGGAAACACCATATATTTT.

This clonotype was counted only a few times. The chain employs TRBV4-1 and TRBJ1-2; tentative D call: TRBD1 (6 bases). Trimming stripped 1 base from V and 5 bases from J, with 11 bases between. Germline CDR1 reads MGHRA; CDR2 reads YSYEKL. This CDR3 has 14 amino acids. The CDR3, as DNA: TGCGCCAGCAGCCAAGTCGATAGGGGGTATGGCTACACCTTC. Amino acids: CASSQVDRGYGYTF.

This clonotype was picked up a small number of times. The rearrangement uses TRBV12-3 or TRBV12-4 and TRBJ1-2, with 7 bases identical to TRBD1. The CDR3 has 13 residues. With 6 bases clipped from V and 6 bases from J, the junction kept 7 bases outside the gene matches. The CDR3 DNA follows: TGTGCCAGCAGGGAGCTAGACAGGGATGGCTACACCTTC. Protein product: CASRELDRDGYTF.

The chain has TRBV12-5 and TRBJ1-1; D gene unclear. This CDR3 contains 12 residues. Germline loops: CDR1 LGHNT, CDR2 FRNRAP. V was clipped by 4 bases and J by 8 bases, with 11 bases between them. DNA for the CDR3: TGTGCTAGTGGTTCCTCCGAGAAAGAAGCTTTCTTT. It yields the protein CASGSSEKEAFF.

CDR3 residues: CATSRDPTETQYF. The CDR3 region has the DNA TGTGCCACCAGCAGAGACCCGACAGAGACCCAGTACTTC. This chain joins TRBV15 and TRBJ2-5; no firm D call. The length of the CDR3 is 13 residues. Per the germline V gene, CDR1 is LNHNV and CDR2 is YYDKDF (reference sequence). Trimming shortened V by 0 bases and J by 4 bases, and 6 bases separated the two germline ends.

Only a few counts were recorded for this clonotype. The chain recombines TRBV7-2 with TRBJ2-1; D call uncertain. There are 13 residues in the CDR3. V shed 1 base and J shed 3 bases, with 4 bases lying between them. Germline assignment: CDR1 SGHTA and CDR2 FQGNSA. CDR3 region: CASSLDVYNEQFF. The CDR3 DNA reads TGTGCCAGCAGCTTAGATGTCTACAATGAGCAGTTCTTC.

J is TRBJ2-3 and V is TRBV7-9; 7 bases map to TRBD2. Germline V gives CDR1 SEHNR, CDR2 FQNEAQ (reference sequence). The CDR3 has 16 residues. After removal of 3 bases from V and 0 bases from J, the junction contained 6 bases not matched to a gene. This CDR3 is CASSFPRGESTDTQYF. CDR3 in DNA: TGTGCCAGCAGCTTCCCCCGGGGGGAGAGCACAGATACGCAGTATTTT.

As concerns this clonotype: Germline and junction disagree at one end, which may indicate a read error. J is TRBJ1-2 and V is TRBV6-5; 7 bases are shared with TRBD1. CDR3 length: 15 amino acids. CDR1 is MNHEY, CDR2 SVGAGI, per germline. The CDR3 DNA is TGTGCCAGCAGGGGAGGCGCACAAGGGGGCTATGACTACACCTTC. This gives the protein CASRGGAQGGYDYTF.

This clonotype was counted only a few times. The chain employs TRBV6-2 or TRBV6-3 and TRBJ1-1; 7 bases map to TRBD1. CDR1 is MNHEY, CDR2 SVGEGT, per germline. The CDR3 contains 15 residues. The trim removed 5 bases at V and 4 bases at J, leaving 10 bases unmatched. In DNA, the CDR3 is TGTGCCAGCAGTGCCCGACAGGGATTAGGCACTGAAGCTTTCTTT. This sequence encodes CASSARQGLGTEAFF.

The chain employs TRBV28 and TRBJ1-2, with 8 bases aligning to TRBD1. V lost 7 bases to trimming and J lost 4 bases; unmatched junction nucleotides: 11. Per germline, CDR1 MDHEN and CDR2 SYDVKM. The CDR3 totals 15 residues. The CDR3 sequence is CASTSRQGKGYGYTF. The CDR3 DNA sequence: TGTGCCAGCACCTCGAGACAGGGGAAGGGCTATGGCTACACCTTC.

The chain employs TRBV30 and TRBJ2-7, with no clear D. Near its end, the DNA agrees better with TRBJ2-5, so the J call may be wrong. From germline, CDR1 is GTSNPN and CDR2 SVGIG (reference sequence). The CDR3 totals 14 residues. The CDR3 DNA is TGTGCCTGGAGCTTGCGGATCTCAGCGGAGACCCAGTACTTC. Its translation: CAWSLRISAETQYF.

CDR3 in DNA: TGTGCCATCAGTGCAATCCGGGACGAAGCTTTCTTT. It translates to CAISAIRDEAFF. This chain connects TRBV10-3 to TRBJ1-1; a possible D gene is TRBD1 (5 bases). The CDR3 runs 12 residues. Germline V gene sequence: CDR1 ENHRY, CDR2 SYGVKD. V lost 4 bases and J 8 bases, leaving 11 bases between the germline ends.

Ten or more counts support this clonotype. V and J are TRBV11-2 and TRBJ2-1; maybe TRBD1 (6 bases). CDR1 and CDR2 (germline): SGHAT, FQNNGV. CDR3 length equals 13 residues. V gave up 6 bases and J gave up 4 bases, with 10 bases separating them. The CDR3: CASSTGLYNEQFF. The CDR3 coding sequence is TGTGCCAGCAGTACAGGGCTGTACAATGAGCAGTTCTTC.

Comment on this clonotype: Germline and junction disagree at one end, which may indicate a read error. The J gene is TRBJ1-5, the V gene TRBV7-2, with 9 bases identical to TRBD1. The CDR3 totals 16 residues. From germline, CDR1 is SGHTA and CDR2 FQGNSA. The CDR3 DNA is TGCGTCAGCAGCTGGAGGACAGGGGACGGCAATCAGCCCCAGCATTTT. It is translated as CVSSWRTGDGNQPQHF.

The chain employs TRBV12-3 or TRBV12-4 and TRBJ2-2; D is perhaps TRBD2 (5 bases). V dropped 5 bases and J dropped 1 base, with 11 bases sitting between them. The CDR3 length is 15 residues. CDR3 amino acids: CASSRNGENTGELFF. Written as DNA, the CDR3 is TGTGCCAGCAGTAGGAACGGGGAGAACACCGGGGAGCTGTTTTTT.

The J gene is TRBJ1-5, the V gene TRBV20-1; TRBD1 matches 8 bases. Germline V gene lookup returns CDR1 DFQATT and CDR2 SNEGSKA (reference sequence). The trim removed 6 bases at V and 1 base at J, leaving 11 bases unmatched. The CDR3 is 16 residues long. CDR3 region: CSARRGTGGSNQPQHF. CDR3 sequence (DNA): TGCAGTGCCCGACGAGGGACAGGTGGGAGCAATCAGCCCCAGCATTTT.

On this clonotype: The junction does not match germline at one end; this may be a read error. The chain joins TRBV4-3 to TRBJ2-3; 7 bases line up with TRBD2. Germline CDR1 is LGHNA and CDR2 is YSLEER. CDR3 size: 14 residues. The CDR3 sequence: CASSQVGRADTQYF. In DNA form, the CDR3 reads TGTGCCAGCAGCCAAGTAGGGAGGGCAGATACGCAGTATTTT.

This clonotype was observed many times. CDR3 sequence reads: CASSRSANYGYTF. The CDR3 DNA reads TGTGCCAGCAGCCGAAGCGCGAACTATGGCTACACCTTC. The V gene is TRBV27, the J gene TRBJ1-2; D is uncertain. The V gene lost 6 bases and the J gene lost 2 bases, with 10 bases spanning the gap. From germline, CDR1 is MNHEY and CDR2 SMNVEV (reference sequence). The CDR3 has 13 residues.

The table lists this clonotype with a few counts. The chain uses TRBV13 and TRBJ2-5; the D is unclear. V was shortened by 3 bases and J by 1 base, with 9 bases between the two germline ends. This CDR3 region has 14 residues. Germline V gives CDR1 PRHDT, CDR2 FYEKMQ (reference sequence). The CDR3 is CASSFLGVQETQYF. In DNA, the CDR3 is TGTGCCAGCAGCTTCTTAGGAGTCCAAGAGACCCAGTACTTC.

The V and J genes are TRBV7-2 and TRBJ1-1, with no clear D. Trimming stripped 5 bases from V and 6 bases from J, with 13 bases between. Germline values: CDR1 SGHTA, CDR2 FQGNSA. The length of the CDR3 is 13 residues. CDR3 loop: CASSRSSYAEAFF. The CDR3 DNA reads TGTGCCAGCAGCCGTTCCTCTTACGCTGAAGCTTTCTTT.

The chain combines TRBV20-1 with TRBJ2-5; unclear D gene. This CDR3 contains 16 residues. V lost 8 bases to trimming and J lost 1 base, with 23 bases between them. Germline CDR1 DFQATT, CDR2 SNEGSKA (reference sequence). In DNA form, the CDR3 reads TGCAGTTTTAACCAACCCCGTGGGCGGACCCAAGAGACCCAGTACTTC. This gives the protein CSFNQPRGRTQETQYF.

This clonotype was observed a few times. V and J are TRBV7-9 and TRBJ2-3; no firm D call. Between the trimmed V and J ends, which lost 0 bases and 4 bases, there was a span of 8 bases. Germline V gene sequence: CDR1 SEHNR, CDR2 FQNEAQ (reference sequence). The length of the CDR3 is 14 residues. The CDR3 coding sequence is TGTGCCAGCAGCTTAGCGCCTCGCCCAGATACGCAGTATTTT. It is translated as CASSLAPRPDTQYF.

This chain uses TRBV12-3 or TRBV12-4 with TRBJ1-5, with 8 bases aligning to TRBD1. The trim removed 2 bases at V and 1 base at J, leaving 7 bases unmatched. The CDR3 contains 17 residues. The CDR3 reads CASSLSRYRGSNQPQHF. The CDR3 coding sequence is TGTGCCAGCAGTTTAAGTCGGTACAGGGGGAGCAATCAGCCCCAGCATTTT.

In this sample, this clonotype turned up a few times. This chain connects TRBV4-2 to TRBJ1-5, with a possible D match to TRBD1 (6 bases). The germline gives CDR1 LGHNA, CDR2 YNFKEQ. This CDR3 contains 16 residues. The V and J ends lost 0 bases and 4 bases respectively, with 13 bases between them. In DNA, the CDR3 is TGTGCCAGCAGCCAAGAACAACAGGGTCGAAATCAGCCCCAGCATTTT. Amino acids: CASSQEQQGRNQPQHF.

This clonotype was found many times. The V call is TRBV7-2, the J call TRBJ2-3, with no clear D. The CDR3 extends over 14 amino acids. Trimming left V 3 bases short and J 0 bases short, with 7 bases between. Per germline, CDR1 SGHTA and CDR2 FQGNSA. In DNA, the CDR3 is TGTGCCAGCAGCTTGGTACCAAGCACAGATACGCAGTATTTT. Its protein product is CASSLVPSTDTQYF.

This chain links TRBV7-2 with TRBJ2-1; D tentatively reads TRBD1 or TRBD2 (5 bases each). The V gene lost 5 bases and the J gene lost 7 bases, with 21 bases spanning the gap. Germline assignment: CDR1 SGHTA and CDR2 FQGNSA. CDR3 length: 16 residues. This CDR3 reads CASSLSVDDSRNEQFF. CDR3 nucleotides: TGTGCCAGCAGCCTTAGCGTAGACGACAGCAGGAATGAGCAGTTCTTC.

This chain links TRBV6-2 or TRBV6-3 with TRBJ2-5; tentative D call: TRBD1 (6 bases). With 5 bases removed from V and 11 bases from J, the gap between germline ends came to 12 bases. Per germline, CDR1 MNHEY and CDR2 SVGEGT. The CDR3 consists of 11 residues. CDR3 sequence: CASSDRLEQYF. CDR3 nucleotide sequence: TGTGCCAGCAGTGACAGGCTGGAGCAGTACTTC.